This TCR beta chain appears in the sequencing data of a study of Tregs in tolerant kidney transplant recipients. Of note for this clone: Its antigen is as yet unknown.

Repertoires were generated with immunoSEQ multiplex PCR, while TCRdb's copy carries only in-frame clones and drops some. The table has nearly 95,000 clones, 93% seen once. J gave up 4 bases and V 2 bases, and 10 bases lay outside the gene matches. The germline V gene has CDR1 SGHRS and CDR2 YFSETQ. The CDR3 runs 16 residues. Study conclusions and caveats: Biological reproducibility was not directly addressed, but technical replication error appeared minimal. Tolerant patients' donor-specific Tregs expanded beyond overall Tregs, suggesting antigen-driven growth. Expanding Tregs on activated donor B cells appeared to best identify donor-specific TCRbeta clones.

Thawed PBMCs were FACS-sorted into unstimulated CD4+CD25+CD127- regulatory T cells, CD4+CD25- non-regulatory cells, CD4 and CD8 cells. Sample: CD4+ T cells from blood, taken before the transplant. The V and J genes are TRBV5-1 and TRBJ1-2; 8 nucleotides match TRBD1. The sequence came from a human donor who received a combined kidney and bone marrow transplant. The CDR3 DNA reads as TGCGCCAGCAGCTTCCTCGGTCAGGGGGCCTTCTATGGCTACACCTTC. It codes for CASSFLGQGAFYGYTF.